This record looks at one TCR beta chain sequence and its context. With V trimmed by 5 bases and J by 2 bases, 4 bases remained unmatched. The CDR3 is 15 residues long. The germline V gene has CDR1 SGHTA and CDR2 FQGNSA. These data originate in a study of T cell responses to AZD1222 COVID-19 vaccine. Libraries were prepared by immunoSEQ multiplex PCR; TCRdb keeps only in-frame clonotypes and omits some of them. Of about 42,000 clones listed, around 88% are singletons. The input for sequencing was peripheral blood, taken 28 days after the second AZD1222 dose. J is TRBJ1-3 and V is TRBV7-2; 9 bases are shared with TRBD1. The receptor's source is an adult who received the AZD1222 COVID-19 vaccine. CDR3 sequence: CASSPRTGAGNTIYF. Here the CDR3 DNA reads TGTGCCAGCAGCCCGCGGACAGGGGCTGGAAACACCATATATTTT.